The 17 T cell receptor beta chains below all came from one sample that was sequenced in a study of tumor-infiltrating lymphocytes in primary liver carcinoma. Constant-region priming of about 520 ng total RNA yielded TCR beta cDNA. Three nested multiplex PCR rounds of slightly modified ARM-PCR generated TCR beta libraries. In the first two PCR rounds, TRBV1-TRBV30 forward primers were paired with a C-beta reverse primer, and each round lasted approximately 10 cycles. One entry per CDR3 protein results from TCRdb running MiXCR on the multiplex PCR reads. The sample yields 95,000 to 150,000 distinct CDR3 sequences, roughly 70% seen once. Scientists recovered RNA and DNA together from roughly 18-30 mg of unsorted bulk tissue. Specimen: tumor-adjacent normal liver tissue. The receptors originated from a woman aged 60-75 years with primary liver carcinoma and hepatitis B virus infection.

Many counts were recorded for this clonotype. The rearrangement uses TRBV29-1 and TRBJ2-1; D may be TRBD1 or TRBD2 (5 bases each). From germline, CDR1 is SQVTM and CDR2 ANQGSEA. The CDR3 length is 12 residues. V was clipped by 7 bases and J by 7 bases, with 14 bases between them. CDR3 nucleotides: TGCAGCGACGGTCGAGGGGCTAATGAGCAGTTCTTC. Its translation: CSDGRGANEQFF.

This clonotype was seen more than once but under ten times. The genes are TRBV10-3 and TRBJ2-1; TRBD2 matches 12 bases. Germline V gene sequence: CDR1 ENHRY, CDR2 SYGVKD. The V segment lost 4 bases and the J segment 9 bases; nucleotides outside the gene matches: 7. This CDR3 contains 15 residues. The CDR3 spells CAISGTSGKKGEQFF. The CDR3 coding sequence is TGTGCCATCAGTGGGACTAGCGGGAAAAAGGGTGAGCAGTTCTTC.

This clonotype is medium-sized within its sample. This chain links TRBV4-1 with TRBJ2-1, with D perhaps matching TRBD2 (5 bases). The germline gives CDR1 MGHRA, CDR2 YSYEKL. This CDR3 comprises 13 residues. V gave up 4 bases and J gave up 4 bases, with 8 bases separating them. The CDR3 DNA follows: TGCGCCAGCAGCCGTGACTATTACAATGAGCAGTTCTTC. This sequence encodes CASSRDYYNEQFF.

On this clonotype itself: A much larger clone lies one base from this, so it may be a read error. The chain recombines TRBV28 with TRBJ1-5; D may be TRBD1 (5 bases). This CDR3 comprises 15 residues. Germline CDR1 is MDHEN and CDR2 is SYDVKM. This chain's CDR3 is CPSSKRPSGNQPQHF. The CDR3 coding sequence is TGTCCCAGCAGTAAACGACCCTCAGGGAATCAGCCCCAGCATTTT.

Concerning this clonotype: One junction end disagrees with the germline gene, perhaps due to a read error. The chain carries TRBV29-1 and TRBJ2-1, with D possibly matching TRBD1 (5 bases). This CDR3 comprises 14 residues. Germline CDR1 and CDR2: SQVTM and ANQGSEA. CDR3 nucleotides: TGCATCTTTGAAGCAGGGCTCGGAAACAATAAGCAGTTCTTC. Translation: CIFEAGLGNNKQFF.

There are a few counts of this clonotype. A single base separates this from a much larger clone, so it may be a read error. The chain links TRBV6-2 or TRBV6-3 to TRBJ2-7; D is uncertain. With 0 bases removed from V and 7 bases from J, the gap between germline ends came to 16 bases. The CDR3 totals 15 residues. Germline V lookup: CDR1 MNHEY, CDR2 SVGEGT. CDR3 loop: CASSYSGSARHEQYF. The CDR3, as DNA: TGTGCCAGCAGTTACTCGGGCTCGGCGAGACATGAGCAGTACTTC.

This chain joins TRBV11-2 and TRBJ1-1; TRBD1 matches 8 bases. Trimming removed 4 bases from V and 3 bases from J; junction bases left unmatched: 10. CDR3 size: 16 residues. CDR1 SGHAT and CDR2 FQNNGV come from the germline V gene. CDR3: CASSYRQGTRDTEAFF. DNA for the CDR3: TGTGCCAGCAGCTATCGACAGGGGACTAGGGACACTGAAGCTTTCTTT.

Concerning this clonotype: Compared with germline, one end of the junction differs, possibly owing to a read error. The genes are TRBV11-2 and TRBJ2-3, with 7 bases fitting TRBD2. This CDR3 is built from 17 residues. Germline lookup yields CDR1 SGHAT and CDR2 FQNNGV. For the CDR3, the DNA is TGCGCCAGTAGCTTAGCAAATCGCTCGCTCAGCGGGGTTACGCAGTATTTT. It codes for CASSLANRSLSGVTQYF.

This clonotype was observed many times. V and J are TRBV12-3 or TRBV12-4 and TRBJ2-2; D might be TRBD1 or TRBD2, each matching 5 bases. This CDR3 has 14 residues. V was clipped by 1 base and J by 6 bases, with 9 bases between them. CDR3: CASSLGGFAGELFF. The DNA for the CDR3 is TGTGCCAGCAGTTTAGGGGGGTTTGCCGGGGAGCTGTTTTTT.

The chain is built from TRBV4-1 and TRBJ2-5; D possibly corresponds to TRBD1 (6 bases). V was cut by 4 bases and J by 4 bases, with 13 bases left in between. Germline V gives CDR1 MGHRA, CDR2 YSYEKL. The CDR3 is 14 residues long. The DNA for the CDR3 is TGCGCCAGCAGCCCCGGACAGAAGATAGAGACCCAGTACTTC. Encoded protein: CASSPGQKIETQYF.

V gene TRBV13 combines with J gene TRBJ2-7, with D possibly being TRBD2 (5 bases). CDR3 size: 15 residues. V was pared by 8 bases and J by 7 bases, with 24 bases between. Germline V CDR1 and CDR2: PRHDT, FYEKMQ (reference sequence). CDR3 nucleotides: TGTGCCAGCGGCGCCGAAGGAGGCAGACTAAGGGAGCAGTACTTC. Amino acid sequence: CASGAEGGRLREQYF.

This clonotype was found a few times. The conserved closing phenylalanine or tryptophan is absent in this CDR3, likely reflecting a read error. The chain links TRBV6-6 to TRBJ2-2; 13 nucleotides align to TRBD2. CDR1 is MNHNY and CDR2 is SVGAGI in the germline V gene (reference sequence). The CDR3 spans 16 residues. The CDR3 sequence: CASSSKGLAGTGELFY. The CDR3 DNA reads TGTGCCAGCAGTTCCAAGGGACTAGCGGGAACCGGAGAGCTGTTTTAT.

At least ten counts were recorded for this clonotype. This may be a read error, as it is one base from a much larger clone. V is TRBV12-3 or TRBV12-4 and J is TRBJ2-7; D is unclear. The V end was cut by 4 bases, the J end by 2 bases, with 3 bases between. The CDR3 spans 11 residues. CDR3 protein: CASSSTYEQYF. CDR3 bases: TGTGCCAGCAGTTCAACCTACGAGCAGTACTTC.

About this clonotype: The conserved phenylalanine or tryptophan is not found at the CDR3 terminus, so this likely reflects a read error. The gene calls are TRBV5-1 and TRBJ2-7, with 9 bases aligning to TRBD2. V lost 3 bases to trimming and J lost 5 bases; unmatched junction nucleotides: 9. Looked up from germline, CDR1 is SGHRS and CDR2 is YFSETQ. The CDR3 has 15 residues. CDR3 sequence reads: CASSSGASGKDEQYL. CDR3 sequence (DNA): TGCGCCAGCAGCTCGGGCGCTAGCGGGAAGGACGAGCAGTACCTC.

This clonotype is a singleton in its sample. The chain employs TRBV5-4 and TRBJ1-6, with D hard to call. Between the trimmed V and J ends, which lost 2 bases and 4 bases, there was a span of 7 bases. Germline-derived CDR1 and CDR2 are SGHNT and YYREEE (reference sequence). The CDR3 is 14 residues long. Here the CDR3 reads CASSFGPYNSPLHF. The CDR3 region has the DNA TGTGCCAGCAGCTTCGGGCCGTATAATTCACCCCTCCACTTT.

This clonotype was picked up many times. V usage is TRBV28 and J usage is TRBJ1-5; TRBD1 matches 9 bases. This CDR3 region has 16 residues. Per germline, CDR1 MDHEN and CDR2 SYDVKM. Trimming took 5 bases from V and 0 from J; bases not matched to a gene: 5. CDR3 nucleotides: TGTGCCAGCAGTGGGGACAGGGAAGATAGCAATCAGCCCCAGCATTTT. Protein sequence: CASSGDREDSNQPQHF.

The table lists this clonotype with a count of one. At one end, the junction sequence differs from germline, possibly due to a read error. This sequence joins TRBV28 and TRBJ1-6, with 8 bases aligning to TRBD1. This CDR3 contains 15 residues. Germline values: CDR1 MDHEN, CDR2 SYDVKM. CDR3 nucleotides: TGTGCCAGCACTTTACGACAGGGGTCGAATTCACCCCTCCACTTT. It yields the protein CASTLRQGSNSPLHF. Drawing the rest from reference TRBV28 and TRBJ1-6, the complete variable domain is DVKVTQSSRYLVKRTGEKVFLECVQDMDHENMFWYRQDPGLGLRLIYFSYDVKMKEKGDIPEGYSVSREKKERFSLILESASTNQTSMYLCASTLRQGSNSPLHFGNGTRLTVT.